This entry lists 9 T cell receptor beta chains sequenced from one sample in a study of PD-1 blockade in classical Hodgkin lymphoma. Relapse was seen in all patients after autologous stem cell transplantation, and brentuximab vedotin exposure was variable. Here immunoSEQ multiplex PCR was the method, and the copy in TCRdb shows in-frame clones only, minus some. The sample lists 47,000 or so clones, around 70% occurring once. This specimen was peripheral blood mononuclear cells (PBMCs), taken at baseline. These TCRs come from a human donor with classical Hodgkin lymphoma.

This clone has only one observation. The chain links TRBV14 to TRBJ2-1, with D possibly TRBD2 on 6 matching bases. The CDR3 consists of 16 residues. The V gene's germline CDR1 is SGHDN and CDR2 FVKESK. V gave up 4 bases and J gave up 1 base, with 14 bases separating them. The CDR3 DNA is TGTGCCAGCAGCCGCTCCGGGACTCCTTCCTACAATGAGCAGTTCTTC. Translated, it gives CASSRSGTPSYNEQFF.

This sequence joins TRBV30 and TRBJ1-3; D may be TRBD1 (5 bases). V shed 8 bases and J shed 4 bases, with 15 bases lying between them. The CDR3 is 13 amino acids. Germline V gene lookup returns CDR1 GTSNPN and CDR2 SVGIG (reference sequence). In DNA, the CDR3 is TGTGCCCTAAACCGGGACCCGGGAAACACCATATATTTT. Its protein is CALNRDPGNTIYF. The complete variable domain, with remaining parts taken from reference TRBV30 and TRBJ1-3, reads SQTIHQWPATLVQPVGSPLSLECTVEGTSNPNLYWYRQAAGRGLQLLFYSVGIGQISSEVPQNLSASRPQDRQFILSSKKLLLSDSGFYLCALNRDPGNTIYFGEGSWLTVV.

This sequence joins TRBV9 and TRBJ2-1, with D uncertain. This CDR3 region has 13 residues. Per germline, CDR1 SGDLS and CDR2 YYNGEE. The V gene lost 4 bases and the J gene lost 10 bases, with 15 bases spanning the gap. The CDR3 nucleotides read TGTGCCAGCAGCTCCCCGACTGCCGAGGAGCAGTTCTTC. As protein: CASSSPTAEEQFF.

This clone has only one observation. V usage is TRBV6-1 and J usage is TRBJ2-3, with D unresolved. The CDR3 length is 14 residues. Germline values: CDR1 MNHNS, CDR2 SASEGT. Trimming stripped 7 bases from V and 2 bases from J, with 13 bases between. This CDR3 is CASMPEIFTDTQYF. In DNA form, the CDR3 reads TGTGCCAGCATGCCAGAGATTTTCACAGATACGCAGTATTTT.

The chain carries TRBV28 and TRBJ2-7; D is undetermined. V dropped 5 bases and J dropped 4 bases, with 12 bases sitting between them. The CDR3 totals 13 residues. Germline CDR1 reads MDHEN; CDR2 reads SYDVKM. The DNA of the CDR3 is TGTGCCAGCAGTCCCCCGGACGGGTACGAGCAGTACTTC. It encodes CASSPPDGYEQYF.

The J gene is TRBJ2-7, the V gene TRBV5-3; maybe TRBD1 (6 bases). TRBV5-3 is an ORF for which the function is uncertain. Trimming left V 5 bases short and J 5 bases short, with 14 bases between. CDR3 length equals 13 residues. The CDR3 spells CARSPGQRNEQYF. CDR3 nucleotides: TGTGCCAGAAGTCCGGGACAAAGGAACGAGCAGTACTTC.

The CDR3 loop reads CASSVDRSRNEQFF. The CDR3 nucleotides are TGTGCCAGCAGTGTGGACAGATCGCGGAATGAGCAGTTCTTC. The chain joins TRBV27 to TRBJ2-1; D is perhaps TRBD1 (6 bases). The ends were cut back, 5 bases at V and 7 bases at J, with 15 bases in the middle. The CDR3 has 14 residues. Germline V lookup: CDR1 MNHEY, CDR2 SMNVEV (reference sequence).

V and J are TRBV9 and TRBJ2-1; D unresolved. This CDR3 has 14 amino acids. Trimming removed 3 bases from V and 2 bases from J, with 9 bases in between. Germline CDR1 and CDR2: SGDLS and YYNGEE. The CDR3 sequence: CASSGATTYNEQFF. DNA for the CDR3: TGTGCCAGCAGCGGGGCCACCACCTACAATGAGCAGTTCTTC.

This clone was detected a few times. The chain combines TRBV5-4 with TRBJ1-2, with TRBD1 identical over 9 bases. CDR1 SGHNT and CDR2 YYREEE come from the germline V gene (reference sequence). This CDR3 has 15 amino acids. V dropped 1 base and J dropped 2; count of bases not matched to a gene: 3. The CDR3 is CASSLRTGENYGYTF. DNA of the CDR3: TGTGCCAGCAGCTTGAGGACAGGGGAGAACTATGGCTACACCTTC.